Below are 3 T cell receptor beta chains sequenced from a single sample in a study of human thymus T cells. The data were produced by immunoSEQ multiplex PCR, yet TCRdb's version contains in-frame clones alone and is incomplete. The sample carries some 44,000 clones, roughly 94% recorded once. The sample consisted of blood. The receptors were sampled from a girl in the first two years of life with a congenital heart defect but otherwise immunologically healthy.

V and J are TRBV2 and TRBJ2-4; 7 bases are a match to TRBD2. Germline V CDR1 and CDR2: SNHLY, FYNNEI. The CDR3 length is 18 residues. With V trimmed by 8 bases and J by 0 bases, 16 bases remained unmatched. CDR3 nucleotides: TGTGCCAGCCGAAGGGGAGGGTTCGCGGGGCTAGCCAAAAACATTCAGTACTTC. Translated, it gives CASRRGGFAGLAKNIQYF.

V usage is TRBV28 and J usage is TRBJ1-3; 9 nucleotides line up with TRBD1. Trimming at V came to 5 bases and at J to 4 bases, leaving 9 bases not matched to a gene. The CDR3 sequence is 16 residues long. Germline CDR1 reads MDHEN; CDR2 reads SYDVKM. The CDR3 region has the DNA TGTGCCAGCAGTCCCCCACAGGGGGCGGAGGGAAACACCATATATTTT. It is translated as CASSPPQGAEGNTIYF.

The V call is TRBV5-6, the J call TRBJ1-6, with a weak D call TRBD1 (6 bases). The V and J ends lost 3 bases and 8 bases respectively, with 21 bases between them. The CDR3 is made up of 17 amino acids. Germline V gives CDR1 SGHDT, CDR2 YYEEEE. CDR3 in DNA: TGTGCCAGCAGCTCGAGGGCAGGGGTATGGCTTTATTCACCCCTCCACTTT. This sequence encodes CASSSRAGVWLYSPLHF.